This TCR beta chain appears in the sequencing data of a study of radiotherapy plus CTLA-4 blockade in lung cancer. Generated by immunoSEQ multiplex PCR, the TCRdb table keeps only in-frame clones and is missing some. This table holds roughly 88,000 clones, 80% to 90% found once. The CDR3 loop spans 15 amino acids. Trimming removed 1 base at V and 0 bases at J, with 6 bases between. Germline CDR1 and CDR2: SGHVS and FNYEAQ. This sequence joins TRBV7-6 and TRBJ2-2; D remains unclear. Sequencing used peripheral blood, obtained from a patient treated with radiotherapy plus ipilimumab. The clonotype originates from a human donor with non-small cell lung cancer who had stable disease on radiotherapy plus ipilimumab. The CDR3 bases are TGTGCCAGCAGCTTAGGATCCGCGAACACCGGGGAGCTGTTTTTT. Protein product: CASSLGSANTGELFF. The full variable domain, with the rest looked up from reference TRBV7-6 and TRBJ2-2, is GAGVSQSPRYKVTKRGQDVALRCDPISGHVSLYWYRQALGQGPEFLTYFNYEAQQDKSGLPNDRFSAERPEGSISTLTIQRTEQRDSAMYRCASSLGSANTGELFFGEGSRLTVL.